This T cell receptor (beta chain) was identified in a study of blood T cell repertoires in COVID-19. TCRdb's copy holds only in-frame clones and misses some; the assay was immunoSEQ multiplex PCR. In the table there are approximately 440,000 clones, around 90% of which are singletons. Clinical history as reported by participants underpinned cohort assignment. Sequencing was done on a sample of PBMCs or T cells enriched from blood (not recorded which). The clonotype originates from a woman aged 18-29 years who had recovered from COVID-19.

CDR3 nucleotides: TGCGCCAGCTCTTCGGCGGGGGGGGTCTCATACGAGCAGTACTTC. Translated, it gives CASSSAGGVSYEQYF. V and J are TRBV4-1 and TRBJ2-7, with 9 bases that match TRBD2. CDR1 and CDR2 (germline): MGHRA, YSYEKL. Trimming cost V 8 bases and J 4 bases; bases outside gene matches: 12. This CDR3 contains 15 residues.